Reported below is one TCR beta chain. What it recognizes is unknown. This sample was included in a study of cytomegalovirus exposure and HLA in healthy donors. Study details: A prior study identified 110 million or so unique TCR beta sequences from 150 million to 200 million T cells.

Amplification used 60 Vbeta primers and 13 Jbeta primers. Generated by immunoSEQ multiplex PCR, the TCRdb table keeps only in-frame clones and is missing some. The sample includes over 100,000 clones, approximately 80% of them seen just once. In germline, CDR1 is SGHRS, CDR2 YFSETQ. V shed 4 bases and J shed 7 bases, with 15 bases lying between them. There are 13 residues in the CDR3. Whole-study results and caveats: Per a later analysis, roughly 17,000 TCR beta sequences showed association with HLA alleles at 0.05 false discovery rate. One cluster of highly shared sequence variants probably arose as a sequencing artifact. One variant, a missense change in DCLRE1C, was linked in a later analysis to TCR beta V- and J-gene trimming.

The sequence derives from a male donor in good health and CMV-seropositive. The source material was PBMCs. The chain couples TRBV5-1 to TRBJ2-7, with D possibly being TRBD2 (6 bases). DNA of the CDR3: TGCGCCAGCAGCGATCAGGAGGGTGGGGAGCAGTACTTC. Residues: CASSDQEGGEQYF.